These 2 T cell receptor beta chains originate from one sample sequenced in a study of T cell changes during pregnancy in multiple sclerosis. Profiled with immunoSEQ multiplex PCR; TCRdb holds only in-frame clones, not every one. This sample carries around 92,000 clones, approximately 92% of them seen once, and the ten largest clones take roughly 4.5%. Specimen: peripheral blood, collected in the first trimester of pregnancy. The receptors were gathered from a female donor with multiple sclerosis, enrolled in a pregnancy study.

The chain uses TRBV4-2 and TRBJ2-2; TRBD2 might be the D (6 bases). This CDR3 region has 17 residues. Germline V gene lookup returns CDR1 LGHNA and CDR2 YNFKEQ. Trimming took 0 bases from V and 2 from J, leaving 13 bases between them. The CDR3 coding sequence is TGTGCCAGCAGCCAAGATAACGGGACTCCTAACACCGGGGAGCTGTTTTTT. It is translated as CASSQDNGTPNTGELFF.

The chain couples TRBV6-1 to TRBJ2-3, with 7 positions matching TRBD2. Trimming cost V 2 bases and J 1 base; bases outside gene matches: 9. In germline, CDR1 is MNHNS, CDR2 SASEGT. The CDR3 sequence is 17 residues long. The CDR3 sequence: CASSEIGGIGGTDTQYF. CDR3 in DNA: TGTGCCAGCAGTGAAATCGGGGGGATTGGGGGCACAGATACGCAGTATTTT.